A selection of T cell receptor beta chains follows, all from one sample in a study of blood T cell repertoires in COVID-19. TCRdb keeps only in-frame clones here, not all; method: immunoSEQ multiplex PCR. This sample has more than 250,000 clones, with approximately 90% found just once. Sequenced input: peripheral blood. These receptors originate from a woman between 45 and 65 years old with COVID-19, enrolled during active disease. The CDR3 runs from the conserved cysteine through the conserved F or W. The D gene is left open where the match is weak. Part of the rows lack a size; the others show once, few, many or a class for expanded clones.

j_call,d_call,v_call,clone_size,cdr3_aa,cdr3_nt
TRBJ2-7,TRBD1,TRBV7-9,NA,CASSLPGTASYEQYF,TGTGCCAGCAGCTTACCCGGGACAGCTTCCTACGAGCAGTACTTC
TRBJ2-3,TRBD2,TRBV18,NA,CASSPTALRPGLVTDTQYF,TGTGCCAGCTCACCAACGGCCCTCCGACCGGGACTAGTCACAGATACGCAGTATTTT
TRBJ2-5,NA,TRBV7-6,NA,CASSLEQVQETQYF,TGTGCCAGCAGCTTAGAACAGGTTCAAGAGACCCAGTACTTC
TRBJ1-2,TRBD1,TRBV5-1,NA,CASSGQLNYGYTF,TGCGCCAGCTCGGGACAGCTCAACTATGGCTACACCTTC
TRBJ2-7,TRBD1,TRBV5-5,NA,CASSLDPGGGYEQYF,TGTGCCAGCAGCTTGGACCCAGGGGGCGGTTACGAGCAGTACTTC
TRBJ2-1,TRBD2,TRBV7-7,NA,CASSAPPGLAAINEQFF,TGTGCTAGCAGCGCCCCCCCCGGACTAGCGGCTATCAATGAGCAGTTCTTC
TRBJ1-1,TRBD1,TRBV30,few,CAWKGDRGGNTEAFF,TGTGCCTGGAAGGGGGACAGAGGGGGGAACACTGAAGCTTTCTTT
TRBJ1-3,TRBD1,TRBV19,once,CASSYAGGTGNTIYF,TGTGCCAGTAGCTATGCAGGGGGAACTGGAAACACCATATATTTT
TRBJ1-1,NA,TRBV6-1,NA,CASSEETAMNTEAFF,TGTGCCAGCAGTGAAGAGACAGCTATGAACACTGAAGCTTTCTTT
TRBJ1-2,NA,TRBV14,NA,CASSQDAVRGANYGYTF,TGTGCCAGCAGCCAAGATGCGGTCCGGGGAGCTAACTATGGCTACACCTTC
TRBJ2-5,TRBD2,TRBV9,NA,CASSVGGLAGGRETQYF,TGTGCCAGCAGCGTAGGAGGACTAGCGGGAGGGAGAGAGACCCAGTACTTC
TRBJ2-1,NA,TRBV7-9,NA,CASSLRILDNEQFF,TGTGCCAGCAGCTTACGCATACTAGACAATGAGCAGTTCTTC
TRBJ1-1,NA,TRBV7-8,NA,CASSLASQNWVRTEAFF,TGTGCCAGCAGCTTAGCGTCACAGAACTGGGTACGGACTGAAGCTTTCTTT
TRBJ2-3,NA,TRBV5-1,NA,CASSLGRGATDTQYF,TGCGCCAGCAGCTTGGGGAGGGGAGCAACGGATACGCAGTATTTT
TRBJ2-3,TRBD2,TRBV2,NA,CASKWTSGSTDTQYF,TGTGCCAGCAAATGGACTAGCGGGAGCACAGATACGCAGTATTTT
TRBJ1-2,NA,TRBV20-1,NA,CSASRGNDGYTF,TGCAGTGCTAGTAGGGGGAATGATGGCTACACCTTC
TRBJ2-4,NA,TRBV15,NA,CATSRDAANPENIQYF,TGTGCCACCAGCAGAGATGCGGCTAACCCAGAAAACATTCAGTACTTC
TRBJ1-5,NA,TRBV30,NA,CAWRPGVSSNQPQHF,TGTGCCTGGAGGCCAGGGGTCTCTAGCAATCAGCCCCAGCATTTT
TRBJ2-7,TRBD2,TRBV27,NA,CASASGGAGDYEQYF,TGTGCCAGCGCTTCCGGGGGAGCGGGAGACTACGAGCAGTACTTC
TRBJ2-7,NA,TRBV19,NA,CASSSSATVSYEQYF,TGTGCCAGTAGCTCTTCTGCGACAGTCTCCTACGAGCAGTACTTC
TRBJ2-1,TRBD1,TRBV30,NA,CAWTGTVGGNEQFF,TGTGCCTGGACCGGGACAGTAGGCGGGAATGAGCAGTTCTTC
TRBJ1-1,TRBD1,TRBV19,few,CASRDQGQGRSEAFF,TGTGCCAGTAGAGATCAAGGACAGGGCAGGAGTGAAGCTTTCTTT
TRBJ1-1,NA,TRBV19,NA,CASNRGSAEAFF,TGTGCCAGTAACCGGGGGAGCGCTGAAGCTTTCTTT
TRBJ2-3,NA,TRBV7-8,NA,CASSLGLSTDTQYF,TGTGCCAGCAGCCTGGGACTTAGCACAGATACGCAGTATTTT
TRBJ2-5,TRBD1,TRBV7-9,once,CASSSNPGQGETQYF,TGTGCCAGCAGCTCTAATCCGGGACAGGGCGAGACCCAGTACTTC
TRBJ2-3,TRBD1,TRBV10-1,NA,CASSGQGSSTDTQYF,TGCGCCAGCAGCGGACAGGGTAGTAGCACAGATACGCAGTATTTT
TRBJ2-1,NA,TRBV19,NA,CASSISGLRDWQFF,TGTGCCAGTAGTATATCGGGTTTAAGGGACTGGCAGTTCTTC
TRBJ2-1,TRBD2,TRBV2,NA,CASSYDLADYNEQFF,TGTGCCAGCAGTTACGATCTAGCGGATTACAATGAGCAGTTCTTC
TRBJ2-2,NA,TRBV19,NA,CASSREPDRNTGELFF,TGTGCCAGTAGTAGGGAACCCGACAGGAACACCGGGGAGCTGTTTTTT
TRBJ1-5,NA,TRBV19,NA,CASIDRQPSNQPQHF,TGTGCCAGTATTGACCGACAGCCTAGCAATCAGCCCCAGCATTTT
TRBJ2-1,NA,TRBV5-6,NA,CASSWGGVSNEQFF,TGTGCCAGCAGCTGGGGCGGGGTATCCAATGAGCAGTTCTTC
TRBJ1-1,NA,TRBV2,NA,CASSAGGTTEAFF,TGTGCCAGCAGTGCGGGGGGCACCACTGAAGCTTTCTTT
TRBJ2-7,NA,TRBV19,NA,CASSLTTDSYEQYF,TGTGCCAGTAGTCTCACGACAGACTCCTACGAGCAGTACTTC
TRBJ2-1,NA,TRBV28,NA,CASRGGAQGNNEQFF,TGTGCCAGCAGGGGCGGGGCCCAGGGAAACAATGAGCAGTTCTTC
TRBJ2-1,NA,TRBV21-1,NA,CASSKWWRGSSYNEQFF,TGTGCCAGCAGCAAGTGGTGGCGGGGAAGCTCCTACAATGAGCAGTTCTTC
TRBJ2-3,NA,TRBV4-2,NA,CASSPASRSTDTQYF,TGTGCCAGCAGCCCCGCCTCACGGAGCACAGATACGCAGTATTTT
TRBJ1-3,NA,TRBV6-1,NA,CASSEMPSGWAGELRGNTIYF,TGTGCCAGCAGTGAAATGCCATCCGGGTGGGCAGGGGAATTACGGGGAAACACCATATATTTT
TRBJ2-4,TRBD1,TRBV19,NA,CASSRRTGGVNIQYF,TGTGCCAGTAGTAGACGGACAGGGGGCGTAAACATTCAGTACTTC
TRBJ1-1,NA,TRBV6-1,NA,CASSEAGRGTEAFF,TGTGCCAGCAGTGAAGCGGGGAGGGGGACTGAAGCTTTCTTT
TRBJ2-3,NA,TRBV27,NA,CASSSLQLVSITDTQYF,TGTGCCAGCAGTTCCCTCCAACTAGTTTCGATAACAGATACGCAGTATTTT
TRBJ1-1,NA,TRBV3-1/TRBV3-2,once,CASSQSRGDEAFF,TGTGCCAGCAGCCAATCCCGGGGGGATGAAGCTTTCTTT
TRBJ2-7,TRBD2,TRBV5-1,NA,CASSWSGSDVYEQYF,TGCGCCAGCAGCTGGAGCGGGAGTGACGTTTACGAGCAGTACTTC
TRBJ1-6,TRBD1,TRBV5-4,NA,CASSLAGQGSNSPLHF,TGTGCCAGCAGCTTGGCGGGACAGGGAAGTAATTCACCCCTCCACTTT
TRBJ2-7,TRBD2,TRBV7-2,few,CASSLVLAGPYEQYF,TGTGCCAGCAGCTTAGTACTAGCGGGACCCTACGAGCAGTACTTC
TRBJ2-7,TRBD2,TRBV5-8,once,CASSLGWGGSYEQYF,TGTGCCAGCAGCTTGGGTTGGGGGGGCTCCTACGAGCAGTACTTC
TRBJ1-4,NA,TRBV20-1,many,CSVWRDEKLFF,TGCAGTGTTTGGAGGGATGAAAAACTGTTTTTT
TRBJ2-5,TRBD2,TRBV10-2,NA,CASSEGASGTKGTQYF,TGCGCCAGCAGTGAGGGCGCTAGCGGGACCAAGGGGACCCAGTACTTC
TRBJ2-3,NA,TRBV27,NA,CASSWLGGATDTQYF,TGTGCCAGCAGTTGGCTCGGCGGGGCAACAGATACGCAGTATTTT
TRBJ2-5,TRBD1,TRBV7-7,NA,CASSYDRGLGETQYF,TGTGCTAGCAGCTATGACAGGGGGCTGGGGGAGACCCAGTACTTC
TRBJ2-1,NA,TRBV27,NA,CASRPSGRDEQFF,TGTGCCAGCAGACCGTCAGGGCGAGATGAGCAGTTCTTC
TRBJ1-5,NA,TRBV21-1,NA,CASRRGQGASYSNQPQHF,TGTGCCAGCAGGAGGGGACAGGGGGCTTCGTATAGCAATCAGCCCCAGCATTTT
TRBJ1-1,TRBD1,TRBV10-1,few,CASSGGQGASIEAFF,TGCGCCAGCAGCGGGGGACAGGGGGCTTCGATTGAAGCTTTCTTT
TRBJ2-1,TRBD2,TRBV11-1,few,CASSRTSGSGEQFF,TGTGCCAGCAGCCGGACTAGCGGGTCAGGGGAGCAGTTCTTC